The table lists the clone carrying this T cell receptor beta chain with a few counts. What it recognizes is unknown. The data were obtained in a study of response to subunit inactivated influenza vaccine. General study findings and limits: A suggestion made by the authors is that each seasonal influenza vaccination recruits few new T cells.

Trimming pared 6 bases from V and 4 bases from J, leaving 6 bases between. CDR3 length: 10 amino acids. The germline CDR1 and CDR2 sequences are SQVTM and ANQGSEA. TCRdb reprocessed the RT-PCR reads via MiXCR and lists one record per CDR3 protein. The table has roughly 790,000 distinct CDR3 sequences, about 20% seen once. Sequencing used PBMCs from blood, obtained 5 to 6 days after vaccination. The receptor comes from a middle-aged man who received an inactivated influenza vaccine. The chain uses TRBV29-1 and TRBJ2-5; D unclear. For the CDR3, the DNA is TGCAGCGTCCGATTAGAGACCCAGTACTTC. Encoded protein: CSVRLETQYF. Filled out from reference TRBV29-1 and TRBJ2-5, the complete variable domain reads SAVISQKPSRDICQRGTSLTIQCQVDSQVTMMFWYRQQPGQSLTLIATANQGSEATYESGFVIDKFPISRPNLTFSTLTVSNMSPEDSSIYLCSVRLETQYFGPGTRLLVL.